The sequence of this T cell receptor (beta chain) was determined in a study of shared clonotypes between healthy human individuals. Comment on this clone: Its antigen is not identified.

A CD45RA-negative memory subset and a CD45RA+ naive subset were separated from the CD4+ cells. Study-level points and caveats: In general, naive subsets displayed greater estimated richness than memory subsets did. For sorted subsets, rarefaction showed incomplete sequencing despite large depth.

The germline gives CDR1 LNHDA, CDR2 SQIVND (reference sequence). Trimming cost V 5 bases and J 11 bases, with 14 bases left between them. This CDR3 spans 12 amino acids. The repertoire was sequenced with immunoSEQ multiplex PCR; TCRdb's copy has only in-frame clones and lacks some. The sample consists of approximately 2.3 million clones, 90% to 95% of them appearing once. The TCR originated in a man between 18 and 29 years old in good health. Some clones in this sample may be carry-over from other donors' samples. Source material: naive CD4+ T cells from PBMCs. Subset: CD45RA+ positively selected. The chain employs TRBV19 and TRBJ2-3; possible D gene TRBD2, 5 bases. The CDR3 protein is CASSAGMGRQYF. The DNA for the CDR3 is TGTGCCAGTAGTGCTGGGATGGGGAGGCAGTATTTT.